Following are 2 T cell receptor beta chains from one sample sequenced in a study of shared clonotypes between healthy human individuals. Clones were read by immunoSEQ multiplex PCR, and TCRdb kept only the in-frame ones, dropping some. Of about 2.4 million clones listed, more than 85% are singletons. Input material: naive CD4+ T cells from PBMCs. Specified subset: CD45RA+ positively selected. The receptors here all came from a man younger than 35 in good health. Some clones in this sample may be carry-over from other donors' samples.

V and J are TRBV29-1 and TRBJ2-7; no reliable D call. V lost 6 bases to trimming and J lost 2 bases, with 11 bases between them. CDR1 and CDR2 (germline): SQVTM, ANQGSEA. This CDR3 is built from 12 residues. The CDR3 nucleotides are TGCAGCGTCCAGCTCGTAGCCTACGAGCAGTACTTC. As protein: CSVQLVAYEQYF.

The chain employs TRBV5-1 and TRBJ1-4; 8 nucleotides line up with TRBD1. The ends lost 0 bases at V and 8 bases at J; junction bases unmatched: 9. This CDR3 is built from 16 residues. Germline CDR1 is SGHRS and CDR2 is YFSETQ. CDR3 nucleotides: TGCGCCAGCAGCTTGGCCGGACAGGGCGGAGGGGAAAAACTGTTTTTT. Its protein is CASSLAGQGGGEKLFF.